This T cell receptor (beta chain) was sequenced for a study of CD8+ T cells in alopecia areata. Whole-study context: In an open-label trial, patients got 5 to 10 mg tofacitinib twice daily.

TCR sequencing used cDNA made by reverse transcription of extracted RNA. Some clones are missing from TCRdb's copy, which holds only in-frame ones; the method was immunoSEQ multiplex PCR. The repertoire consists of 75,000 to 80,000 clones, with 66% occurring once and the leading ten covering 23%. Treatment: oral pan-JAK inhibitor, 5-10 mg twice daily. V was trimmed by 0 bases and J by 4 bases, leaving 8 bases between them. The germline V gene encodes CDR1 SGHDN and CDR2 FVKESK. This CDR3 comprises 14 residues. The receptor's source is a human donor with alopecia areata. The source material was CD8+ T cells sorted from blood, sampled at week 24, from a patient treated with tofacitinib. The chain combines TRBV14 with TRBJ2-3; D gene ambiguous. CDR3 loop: CASSQEFGSDTQYF. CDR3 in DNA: TGTGCCAGCAGCCAAGAGTTCGGGTCAGATACGCAGTATTTT.